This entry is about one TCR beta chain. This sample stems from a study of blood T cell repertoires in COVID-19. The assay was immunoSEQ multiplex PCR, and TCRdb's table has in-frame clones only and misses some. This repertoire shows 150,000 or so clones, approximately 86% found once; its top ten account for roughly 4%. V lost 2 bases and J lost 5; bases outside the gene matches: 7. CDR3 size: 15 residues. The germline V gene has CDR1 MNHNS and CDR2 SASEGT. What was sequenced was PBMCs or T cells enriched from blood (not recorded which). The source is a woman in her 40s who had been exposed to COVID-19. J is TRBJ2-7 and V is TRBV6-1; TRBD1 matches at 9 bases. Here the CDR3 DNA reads TGTGCCAGCAGTGAATCTGGACAGGGGATCGACGAGCAGTACTTC. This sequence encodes CASSESGQGIDEQYF.